This T cell receptor beta chain was sequenced in a study of T-cell memory formation after mild COVID-19. Study background: The TCR clusters were mostly specific to one donor.

This clonotype was seen repeatedly, ten times or more. cDNA libraries for TCR alpha and TCR beta, carrying sample barcodes and UMIs, came from 5'RACE with constant-segment primers. TCRdb ran MiXCR on the 5' RACE reads and lists one entry per CDR3 protein. Among a few hundred thousand distinct CDR3 sequences listed, 25% to 30% were seen once. The CDR3 is 17 residues long. CDR1 and CDR2 (germline): SGHRS, YFSETQ. V was clipped by 4 bases and J by 2 bases; unmatched bases: 10. The sample comprised PBMCs or a T cell subset sorted from them (not recorded which). The chain is built from TRBV5-1 and TRBJ2-3; 10 nucleotides agree with TRBD1. The receptor was derived from an adult woman who had mild COVID-19 (a few samples of this study predate the infection). Cell type and time point are not known. The chain's CDR3 is CASSLSRQGAITDTQYF. The CDR3 bases are TGCGCCAGCAGCCTCTCAAGACAGGGGGCGATCACAGATACGCAGTATTTT.